The 19 T cell receptor beta chains listed next were all sequenced from one sample in a study of CD8+ T cells in alopecia areata. Treatment: oral pan-JAK inhibitor, 5-10 mg twice daily. Isolated RNA was reverse transcribed into cDNA used as the sequencing template. Method: immunoSEQ multiplex PCR; TCRdb's copy keeps in-frame clones and lacks some. This table has approximately 100,000 clones, 60% appearing once. The sample was CD8+ T cells sorted from blood, taken around week 55, from a patient treated with tofacitinib. Receptor source: a human donor with alopecia areata.

This clone occurred once. The chain links TRBV5-1 to TRBJ2-6; no firm D call. CDR1 and CDR2 from the germline V gene are SGHRS and YFSETQ. The CDR3 spans 18 residues. With 1 base removed from V and 0 bases from J, the gap between germline ends came to 14 bases. For the CDR3, the DNA is TGCGCCAGCAGCTTGAGGGAACAGCCGAGCTCTGGGGCCAACGTCCTGACTTTC. It specifies CASSLREQPSSGANVLTF.

The chain combines TRBV7-8 with TRBJ2-5; a weak D match, TRBD1 (5 bases). Germline V gene data show CDR1 as SGHVS and CDR2 as FQNEAQ. V lost 2 bases to trimming and J lost 2 bases, with 9 bases between them. The CDR3 spans 14 residues. CDR3 in amino acids: CASSLLREQETQYF. Here the CDR3 DNA reads TGTGCCAGCAGCTTACTCAGGGAACAAGAGACCCAGTACTTC. Combining the CDR3 with reference TRBV7-8 and TRBJ2-5 gives the whole variable domain GAGVSQSPRYKVAKRGQDVALRCDPISGHVSLFWYQQALGQGPEFLTYFQNEAQLDKSGLPSDRFFAERPEGSVSTLKIQRTQQEDSAVYLCASSLLREQETQYFGPGTRLLVL.

This chain joins TRBV15 and TRBJ2-5; 8 bases fit TRBD2. Germline assignment: CDR1 LNHNV and CDR2 YYDKDF (reference sequence). V gave up 5 bases and J gave up 6 bases; unmatched junction bases: 11. The CDR3 length is 15 residues. The CDR3 reads CATSREGSRVKTQYF. In nucleotides, the CDR3 is TGTGCCACCAGCCGGGAGGGGTCCAGGGTAAAGACCCAGTACTTC.

This clone was found a few times. The chain links TRBV5-1 to TRBJ1-5; the D is unclear. Trimming took off 0 bases at V and 6 bases at J, with 7 bases between the two ends. CDR1 is SGHRS, CDR2 YFSETQ, per germline. This CDR3 region has 13 residues. The CDR3 DNA sequence: TGCGCCAGCAGCTTGGTTGGATCTCAGCCCCAGCATTTT. Its translation is CASSLVGSQPQHF.

CDR3 in amino acids: CASSFQRILIYGYTF. In DNA form, the CDR3 reads TGTGCCAGCAGCTTTCAGCGGATCTTGATCTATGGCTACACCTTC. V and J are TRBV5-5 and TRBJ1-2; no firm D call. The ends were cut back, 2 bases at V and 4 bases at J, with 15 bases in the middle. CDR3 length equals 15 residues. The germline V gene has CDR1 SGHKS and CDR2 YYEKEE (reference sequence).

V gene TRBV13 combines with J gene TRBJ2-5, with D perhaps TRBD2 (6 bases). The germline gives CDR1 PRHDT, CDR2 FYEKMQ (reference sequence). The CDR3 is 16 residues long. Between the trimmed V and J ends, which lost 1 base and 10 bases, there was a span of 22 bases. The DNA for the CDR3 is TGTGCCAGCAGCTTAGAGCGTGGAGGGGAGAGTAGGGGCCAGTACTTC. It encodes CASSLERGGESRGQYF.

This chain links TRBV19 with TRBJ1-5; 8 bases map to TRBD1. The CDR3 consists of 14 residues. Unmatched junction bases numbered 5, after V lost 4 bases and J lost 6 bases. Germline loops: CDR1 LNHDA, CDR2 SQIVND (reference sequence). The chain's CDR3 is CASSTGQGRQPQHF. CDR3 bases: TGTGCCAGTAGTACCGGACAGGGCCGTCAGCCCCAGCATTTT.

V is TRBV7-9 and J is TRBJ2-7; D possibly corresponds to TRBD1 (5 bases). Trimming shortened V by 5 bases and J by 8 bases, and 13 bases separated the two germline ends. Germline values: CDR1 SEHNR, CDR2 FQNEAQ (reference sequence). The CDR3 runs to 12 residues. The CDR3 spells CASSPGNFQQYF. The CDR3 coding sequence is TGTGCCAGCAGCCCAGGGAATTTTCAGCAGTACTTC.

This clone has just a few counts. The chain has TRBV4-2 and TRBJ2-3; weak D call: TRBD2 (7 bases). The V gene lost 1 base and the J gene lost 2 bases, with 16 bases spanning the gap. Germline CDR1 LGHNA, CDR2 YNFKEQ. CDR3 length: 17 amino acids. DNA of the CDR3: TGTGCCAGCAGCCAAGGGGAGGCGGGGGCCCTCACAGATACGCAGTATTTT. It is translated as CASSQGEAGALTDTQYF.

Turning to this clone: The sample has other DNA sequences that encode this CDR3 too. The chain couples TRBV4-1 to TRBJ1-2; 7 positions match TRBD1. The CDR3 covers 13 residues. Germline assignment: CDR1 MGHRA and CDR2 YSYEKL. V lost 3 bases, J lost 5 bases, and 3 bases stayed unmatched. This CDR3 is CASSQRTGYGYTF. Here the CDR3 DNA reads TGCGCCAGCAGCCAGAGGACAGGATATGGCTACACCTTC.

This chain uses TRBV7-8 with TRBJ1-1; D remains unclear. Trimming removed 1 base at V and 0 bases at J, with 9 bases between. Per germline, CDR1 SGHVS and CDR2 FQNEAQ. This CDR3 spans 15 amino acids. The CDR3 coding sequence is TGTGCCAGCAGCTTAGGTCGGGGTATGAACACTGAAGCTTTCTTT. Translated, it gives CASSLGRGMNTEAFF. The full variable domain, completed using reference TRBV7-8 and TRBJ1-1, is GAGVSQSPRYKVAKRGQDVALRCDPISGHVSLFWYQQALGQGPEFLTYFQNEAQLDKSGLPSDRFFAERPEGSVSTLKIQRTQQEDSAVYLCASSLGRGMNTEAFFGQGTRLTVV.

This clone was detected ten times or more. V usage is TRBV2 and J usage is TRBJ2-6; D gene ambiguous. With 4 bases removed from V and 0 bases from J, the gap between germline ends came to 7 bases. The germline gives CDR1 SNHLY, CDR2 FYNNEI. CDR3 size: 15 residues. The CDR3, as DNA: TGTGCCAGCAGTGCTGACCACTCTGGGGCCAACGTCCTGACTTTC. It is translated as CASSADHSGANVLTF.

For the CDR3, the DNA is TGTGCCAGCAGCAGACCCTCAAAGTACAATGAGCAGTTCTTC. It yields the protein CASSRPSKYNEQFF. J is TRBJ2-1 and V is TRBV13, with no clear D. The CDR3 spans 14 residues. The germline V gene has CDR1 PRHDT and CDR2 FYEKMQ (reference sequence). The V end was cut by 5 bases, the J end by 4 bases, with 12 bases between.

The CDR3, as DNA: TGCAGCGCCCGACAGGGACATGGCCACTCTGGAAACACCATATATTTT. Translation gives CSARQGHGHSGNTIYF. The J gene is TRBJ1-3, the V gene TRBV29-1; 7 bases map to TRBD1. Trimming at V came to 7 bases and at J to 0 bases, leaving 12 bases not matched to a gene. CDR1 is SQVTM, CDR2 ANQGSEA, per germline. The CDR3 extends over 16 amino acids.

This chain connects TRBV4-1 to TRBJ1-1; the D gene is possibly TRBD1 (5 bases). V was trimmed by 0 bases and J by 8 bases, leaving 16 bases between them. In germline, CDR1 is MGHRA, CDR2 YSYEKL. The CDR3 runs to 15 residues. The CDR3 protein is CASSQDGGRGAEAFF. As DNA, the CDR3 is TGCGCCAGCAGCCAAGACGGGGGACGAGGGGCCGAAGCTTTCTTT.

This clone was seen more than once but under ten times. Written as DNA, the CDR3 is TGTGCCAGCCTGTTCCGACAGGAAGCTTTCTTT. Translating gives CASLFRQEAFF. The gene calls are TRBV2 and TRBJ1-1; TRBD1 might be the D (5 bases). V lost 8 bases and J 8 bases, leaving 12 bases between the germline ends. The V gene's germline CDR1 is SNHLY and CDR2 FYNNEI. The CDR3 is made up of 11 amino acids. Looking up the rest from reference TRBV2 and TRBJ1-1 gives the full variable domain: EPEVTQTPSHQVTQMGQEVILRCVPISNHLYFYWYRQILGQKVEFLVSFYNNEISEKSEIFDDQFSVERPDGSNFTLKIRSTKLEDSAMYFCASLFRQEAFFGQGTRLTVV.

This clone was detected once. The V call is TRBV11-2, the J call TRBJ1-2, with TRBD1 as a possible D gene (5 bases). With 5 bases removed from V and 3 bases from J, the gap between germline ends came to 13 bases. Germline CDR1 and CDR2: SGHAT and FQNNGV. The CDR3 is 14 amino acids. The CDR3: CASSVSGDYYGYTF. In nucleotides, the CDR3 is TGTGCCAGCAGCGTTTCCGGGGACTACTATGGCTACACCTTC.

About this clone itself: This may arise from a read error, as a much more abundant clone is one base away. The sample carries other DNA sequences with the same CDR3. V is TRBV13 and J is TRBJ2-3; no firm D call. Germline CDR1 PRHDT, CDR2 FYEKMQ (reference sequence). This CDR3 is built from 12 residues. Deletions cut 2 bases from V and 2 bases from J, with 2 bases between. The CDR3 coding sequence is TGTGCCAGCAGCTTATCCACAGATACGCAGTATTTT. Encoded protein: CASSLSTDTQYF.

DNA of the CDR3: TGTGCCAGCAGCTGGACGGCATGGGGGACCACCAATGAGCAGTTCTTC. Translation gives CASSWTAWGTTNEQFF. The rearrangement uses TRBV7-9 and TRBJ2-1; possibly TRBD1 or TRBD2 for D (5 bases each). This CDR3 comprises 16 residues. V dropped 4 bases and J dropped 6 bases, with 19 bases sitting between them. Germline lookup yields CDR1 SEHNR and CDR2 FQNEAQ (reference sequence).